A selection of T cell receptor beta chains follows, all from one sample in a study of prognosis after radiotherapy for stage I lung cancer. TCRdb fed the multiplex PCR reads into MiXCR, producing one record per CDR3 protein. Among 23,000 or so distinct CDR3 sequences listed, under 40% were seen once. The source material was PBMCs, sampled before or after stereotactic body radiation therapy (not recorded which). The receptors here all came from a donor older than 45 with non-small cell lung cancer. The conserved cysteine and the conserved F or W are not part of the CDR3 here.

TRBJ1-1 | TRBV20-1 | SARSLETEAF
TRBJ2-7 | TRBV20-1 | SARDSQVLRYQY
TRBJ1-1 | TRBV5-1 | ASSFKGEGTEAL
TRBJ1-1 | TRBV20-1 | SAGYTEAF
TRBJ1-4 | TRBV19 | ASKRREGVGEKLF
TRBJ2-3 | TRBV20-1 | SASGSTSGRDTQY
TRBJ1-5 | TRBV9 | ASSVEGGQPQH
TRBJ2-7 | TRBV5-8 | ASRSGGNEQY
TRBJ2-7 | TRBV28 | ASSLFAGGEQY
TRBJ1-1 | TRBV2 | ASTISAGNTEAF
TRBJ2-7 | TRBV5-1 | ASSLSAGGYEQY
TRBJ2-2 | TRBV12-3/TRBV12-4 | ASRRFDANTGELF
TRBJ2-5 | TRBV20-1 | SALTRGVETQY
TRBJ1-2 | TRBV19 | ASSIGDRESYT
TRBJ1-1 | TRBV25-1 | ASSEADRVGEAF
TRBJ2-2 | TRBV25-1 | ASRGMGGGSNTAELF
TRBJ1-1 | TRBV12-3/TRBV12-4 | ASSLAMGLATEAF
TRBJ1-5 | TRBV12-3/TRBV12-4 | ASSYPGSQPQH
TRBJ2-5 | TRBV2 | ASSGDRGETQY
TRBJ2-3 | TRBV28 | ASSPGQGADTQY
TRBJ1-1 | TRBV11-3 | ASSPEWGVTEAF
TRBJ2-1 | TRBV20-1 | SARDVGAYNEQF
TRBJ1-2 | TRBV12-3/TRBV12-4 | ASSTGERYGYT
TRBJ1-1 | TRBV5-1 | ASSLGQSGTEAF
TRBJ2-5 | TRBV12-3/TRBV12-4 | ASSIRTSEETQY
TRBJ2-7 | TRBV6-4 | ASSTGRSEQY
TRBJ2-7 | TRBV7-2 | ASRIGLAATYEQY
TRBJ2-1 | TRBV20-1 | SASEPRNEQF
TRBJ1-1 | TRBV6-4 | ASSTVGGTEAF